This T cell receptor (beta chain) comes out of a study of OX40 agonist ivuxolimab in advanced cancers. TCRdb keeps only in-frame clones here, not all; method: immunoSEQ multiplex PCR. The data contain approximately 76,000 clones, 75% to 90% of them singletons. The TCR was taken from an adult with an advanced solid tumor such as melanoma, head and neck, liver or kidney cancer. Material: CD4+ or CD8+ T cells sorted from blood, obtained in a trial of the OX40 agonist ivuxolimab.

CDR3 bases: TGTGCCAGCTCACCAAAATCGGACACTGAAGCTTTCTTT. It is translated as CASSPKSDTEAFF. This chain connects TRBV18 to TRBJ1-1, with D unresolved. V shed 2 bases and J shed 3 bases, with 7 bases lying between them. This CDR3 has 13 residues. Germline-derived CDR1 and CDR2 are KGHSH and LQKENI.